One sample yielded the 2 T cell receptor beta chains listed below, sequenced in a study of T cell repertoires in cytomegalovirus infection. These TCRs are of unknown antigen specificity. TCRdb reprocessed the reads with MiXCR, giving one entry per CDR3 protein. The sample lists 550,000 to 850,000 distinct CDR3 sequences; 30% to 40% were seen once. The starting material was cultured PBMCs, obtained from culture after CMV antigen stimulation. All receptors derive from a human donor in good health (CMV status not recorded). Some clones in this sample may be carry-over from other donors' samples.

The chain is built from TRBV7-6 and TRBJ1-1; D may be TRBD1 (6 bases). This CDR3 contains 14 residues. The ends were cut back, 5 bases at V and 1 base at J, with 11 bases in the middle. Germline V gene lookup returns CDR1 SGHVS and CDR2 FNYEAQ. Here the CDR3 DNA reads TGTGCCAGCAGCCAAGAGGGACAGAACACTGAAGCTTTCTTT. Its translation is CASSQEGQNTEAFF. Combining the CDR3 with reference TRBV7-6 and TRBJ1-1 gives the whole variable domain GAGVSQSPRYKVTKRGQDVALRCDPISGHVSLYWYRQALGQGPEFLTYFNYEAQQDKSGLPNDRFSAERPEGSISTLTIQRTEQRDSAMYRCASSQEGQNTEAFFGQGTRLTVV.

The rearrangement links TRBV6-6 to TRBJ2-1, with TRBD2 matching 9 bases. V was pared by 0 bases and J by 3 bases, with 3 bases of the junction left unmatched. CDR3 length: 16 amino acids. Germline assignment: CDR1 MNHNY and CDR2 SVGAGI (reference sequence). CDR3 nucleotide sequence: TGTGCCAGCAGTTACTCGACTAGCGGAGACTACAATGAGCAGTTCTTC. Encoded protein: CASSYSTSGDYNEQFF.